The text below deals with one T cell receptor (beta chain). No antigen is known for it. This record belongs to a study of CD8+ T cells in alopecia areata. Study-wide context: Scoring of severity for treated patients was based on percentage of affected scalp area. Findings of the study overall: Scalp lesions, especially in alopecia totalis/universalis, had higher clonality than normal scalp. Among the cells sequenced in scalp samples are also the resident alphabeta T cells of normal skin. Scalp and blood samples kept many expanded lesional clones throughout tofacitinib.

RNA extraction and reverse transcription yielded cDNA as sequencing template. The protocol was immunoSEQ multiplex PCR, while the TCRdb copy is restricted to in-frame clones and leaves out a portion. The table lists hundreds of thousands of clones, roughly two fifths of them singletons, with roughly 0.5% in the top ten. As for treatment: oral pan-JAK inhibitor, 5-10 mg twice daily. The clonotype originates from a human donor with alopecia areata. The source was CD4+ T cells sorted from blood, collected at approximately week 30, from a patient treated with tofacitinib.

The CDR3 sequence is CAWSVRPEKLFF. DNA for the CDR3: TGTGCCTGGAGTGTACGTCCCGAAAAACTGTTTTTT. The chain joins TRBV30 to TRBJ1-4; the D is unclear. V dropped 0 bases and J dropped 8 bases, with 7 bases sitting between them. CDR3 length: 12 amino acids. The germline V gene has CDR1 GTSNPN and CDR2 SVGIG (reference sequence).